In this sample, the clone carrying this T cell receptor beta chain turned up many times. What it recognizes is unknown. Through a sample-barcoded 5' primer and a J-beta primer mix, a second PCR was run for roughly 6 to 12 cycles. A single record per CDR3 protein comes from TCRdb applying MiXCR to the 5' RACE reads. Of around 650,000 distinct CDR3 sequences listed, about a third are singletons. The germline CDR1 and CDR2 sequences are DFQATT and SNEGSKA (reference sequence). CDR3 length: 13 amino acids. With V trimmed by 6 bases and J by 9 bases, 7 bases remained unmatched. The data derive from a study of blood T cells in healthy people across ages. Study findings and constraints: Versus aged donors, long-lived donors had higher diversity and more naive CD4+ cells.

The gene calls are TRBV20-1 and TRBJ1-4; TRBD1 agrees at 10 bases. The sequence was collected from a woman of 80 years or more in good health. Sequenced sample: blood. The CDR3 loop is CSARRDRGQKLFF. Here the CDR3 DNA reads TGCAGTGCCCGCCGGGACAGGGGACAAAAACTGTTTTTT.